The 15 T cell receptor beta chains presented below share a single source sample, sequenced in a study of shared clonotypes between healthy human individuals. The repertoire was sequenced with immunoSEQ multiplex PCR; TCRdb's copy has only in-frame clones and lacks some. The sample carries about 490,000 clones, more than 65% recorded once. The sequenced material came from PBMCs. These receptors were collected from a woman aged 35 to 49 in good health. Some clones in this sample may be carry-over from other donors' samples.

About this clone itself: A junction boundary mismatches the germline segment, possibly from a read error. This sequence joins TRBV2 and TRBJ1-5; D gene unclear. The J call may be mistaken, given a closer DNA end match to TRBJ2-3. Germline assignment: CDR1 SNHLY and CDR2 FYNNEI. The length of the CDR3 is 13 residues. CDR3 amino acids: CAGRRDSNQPQYF. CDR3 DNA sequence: TGTGCCGGCAGAAGAGATAGCAATCAGCCCCAGTATTTT.

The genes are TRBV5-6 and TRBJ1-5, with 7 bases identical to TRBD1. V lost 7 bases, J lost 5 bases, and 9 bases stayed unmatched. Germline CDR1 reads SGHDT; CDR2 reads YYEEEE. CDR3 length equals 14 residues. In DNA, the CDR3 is TGTGCCAGCCTTAAAACTCAGGGGGATCAGCCCCAGCATTTT. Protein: CASLKTQGDQPQHF.

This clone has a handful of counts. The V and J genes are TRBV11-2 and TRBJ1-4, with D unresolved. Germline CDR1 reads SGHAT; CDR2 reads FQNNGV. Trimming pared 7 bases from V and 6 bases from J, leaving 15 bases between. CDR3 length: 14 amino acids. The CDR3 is CASKIAGGDEKLFF. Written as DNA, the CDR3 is TGTGCCAGCAAGATCGCCGGAGGAGATGAAAAACTGTTTTTT.

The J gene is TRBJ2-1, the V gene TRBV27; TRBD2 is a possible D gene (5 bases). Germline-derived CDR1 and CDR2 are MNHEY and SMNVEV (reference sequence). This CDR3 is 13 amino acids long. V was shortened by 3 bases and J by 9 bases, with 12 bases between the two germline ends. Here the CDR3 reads CASSFWAEGEQFF. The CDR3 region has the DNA TGTGCCAGCAGTTTTTGGGCCGAGGGTGAGCAGTTCTTC.

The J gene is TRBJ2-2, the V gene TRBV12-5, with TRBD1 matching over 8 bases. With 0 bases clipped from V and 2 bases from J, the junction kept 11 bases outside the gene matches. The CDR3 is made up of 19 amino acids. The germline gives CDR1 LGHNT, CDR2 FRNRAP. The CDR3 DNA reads TGTGCTAGTGGTTTGGTCGGGTACGGCAGGGGGCGCAACACCGGGGAGCTGTTTTTT. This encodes CASGLVGYGRGRNTGELFF.

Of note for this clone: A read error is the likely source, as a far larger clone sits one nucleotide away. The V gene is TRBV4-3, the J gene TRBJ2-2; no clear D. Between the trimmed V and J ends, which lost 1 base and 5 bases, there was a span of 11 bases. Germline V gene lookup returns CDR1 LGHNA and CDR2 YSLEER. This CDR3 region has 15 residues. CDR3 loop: CASSQGTPWTGELFF. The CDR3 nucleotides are TGCGCCAGCAGCCAAGGGACGCCGTGGACCGGGGAGCTGTTTTTT.

For the CDR3, the DNA is TGTGCCAGCAGCTTAGGACAGGGCGACCTGGATACGCAGTATTTT. As protein: CASSLGQGDLDTQYF. The J gene is TRBJ2-3, the V gene TRBV11-1; 7 bases line up with TRBD1. Germline values: CDR1 SGHAT, CDR2 FQDESV (reference sequence). V was clipped by 1 base and J by 6 bases; unmatched bases: 7. The CDR3 is 15 residues long.

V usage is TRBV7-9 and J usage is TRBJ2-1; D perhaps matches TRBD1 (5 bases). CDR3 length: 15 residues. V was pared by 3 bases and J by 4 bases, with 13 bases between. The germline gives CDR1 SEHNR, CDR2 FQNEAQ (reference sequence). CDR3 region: CASSLGRTQYNEQFF. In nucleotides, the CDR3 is TGTGCCAGCAGCTTGGGGCGGACACAGTACAATGAGCAGTTCTTC.

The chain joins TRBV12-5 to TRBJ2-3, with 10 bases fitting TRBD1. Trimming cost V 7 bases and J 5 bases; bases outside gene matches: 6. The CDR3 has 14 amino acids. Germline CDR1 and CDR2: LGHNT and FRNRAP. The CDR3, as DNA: TGTGCTAGTGCCCAGACAGGGGGCGGAGATACGCAGTATTTT. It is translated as CASAQTGGGDTQYF.

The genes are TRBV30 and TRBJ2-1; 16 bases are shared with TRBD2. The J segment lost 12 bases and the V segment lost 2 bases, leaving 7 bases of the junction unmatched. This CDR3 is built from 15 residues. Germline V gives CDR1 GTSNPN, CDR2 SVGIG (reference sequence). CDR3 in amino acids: CAWSKPGLAGGGQFF. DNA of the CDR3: TGTGCCTGGAGTAAACCGGGACTAGCGGGAGGGGGGCAGTTCTTC. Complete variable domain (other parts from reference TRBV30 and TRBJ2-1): SQTIHQWPATLVQPVGSPLSLECTVEGTSNPNLYWYRQAAGRGLQLLFYSVGIGQISSEVPQNLSASRPQDRQFILSSKKLLLSDSGFYLCAWSKPGLAGGGQFFGPGTRLTVL.

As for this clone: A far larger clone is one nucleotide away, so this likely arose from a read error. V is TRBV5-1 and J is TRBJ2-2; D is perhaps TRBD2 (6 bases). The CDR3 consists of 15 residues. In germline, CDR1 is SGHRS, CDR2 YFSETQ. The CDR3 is CAGSGSFGGTGELFF. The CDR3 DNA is TGCGCCGGCAGCGGTTCTTTCGGGGGAACCGGGGAGCTGTTTTTT.

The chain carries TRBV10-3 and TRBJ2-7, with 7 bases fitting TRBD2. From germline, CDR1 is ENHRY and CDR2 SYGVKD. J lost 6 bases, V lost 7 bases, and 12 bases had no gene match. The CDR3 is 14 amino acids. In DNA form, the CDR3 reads TGTGCCATCACAAGTTTGGCGGGAGAGGGCGAGCAGTACTTC. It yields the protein CAITSLAGEGEQYF.

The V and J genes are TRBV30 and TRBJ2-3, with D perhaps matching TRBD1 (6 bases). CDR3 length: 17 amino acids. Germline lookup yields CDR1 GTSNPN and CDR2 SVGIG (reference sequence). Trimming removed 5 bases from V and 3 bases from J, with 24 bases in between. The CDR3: CAWSAWGRGKRTDTQYF. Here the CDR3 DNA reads TGTGCCTGGTCAGCCTGGGGCAGGGGAAAGAGGACAGATACGCAGTATTTT. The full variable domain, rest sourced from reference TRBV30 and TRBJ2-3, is SQTIHQWPATLVQPVGSPLSLECTVEGTSNPNLYWYRQAAGRGLQLLFYSVGIGQISSEVPQNLSASRPQDRQFILSSKKLLLSDSGFYLCAWSAWGRGKRTDTQYFGPGTRLTVL.

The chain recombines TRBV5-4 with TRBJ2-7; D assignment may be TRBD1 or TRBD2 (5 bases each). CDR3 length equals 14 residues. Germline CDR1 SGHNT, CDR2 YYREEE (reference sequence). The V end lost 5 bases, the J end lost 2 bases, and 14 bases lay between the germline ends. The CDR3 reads CASRSGTGPYEQYF. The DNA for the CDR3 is TGTGCCAGCAGATCCGGGACGGGGCCCTACGAGCAGTACTTC.

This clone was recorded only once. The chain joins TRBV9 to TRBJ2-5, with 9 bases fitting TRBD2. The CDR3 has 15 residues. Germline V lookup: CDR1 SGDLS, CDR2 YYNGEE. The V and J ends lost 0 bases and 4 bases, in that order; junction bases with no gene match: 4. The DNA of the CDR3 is TGTGCCAGCAGCGTAGTAGCGGGAGCCCCAGAGACCCAGTACTTC. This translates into CASSVVAGAPETQYF. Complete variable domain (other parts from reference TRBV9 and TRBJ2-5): DSGVTQTPKHLITATGQRVTLRCSPRSGDLSVYWYQQSLDQGLQFLIQYYNGEERAKGNILERFSAQQFPDLHSELNLSSLELGDSALYFCASSVVAGAPETQYFGPGTRLLVL.